This T cell receptor (beta chain) stems from a study of cytomegalovirus exposure and HLA in healthy donors. Remarks on this clone: Its specificity is unknown.

In the PCR, 60 Vbeta and 13 Jbeta primers were used. Clones were sequenced by immunoSEQ multiplex PCR, and TCRdb holds only the in-frame ones, with some missing. The sample includes about 150,000 clones, more than 75% of them seen just once. V trimming: 7 bases; J trimming: 4 bases; junction bases outside the gene matches: 12. CDR3 length: 15 amino acids. Germline V CDR1 and CDR2: SEHNR, FQNEAQ (reference sequence). Whole-study results and caveats: The Asian-associated ancestry cluster reportedly had fewer N-insertions than the approximately 690-donor mean in a later analysis. Common viral pathogens seemed to be connected with several of the most significant clusters, according to a later analysis. Reports state that TCR beta sequences accurately predicted most subjects' HLA-A and HLA-B alleles.

The TCR comes from a man in his thirties or forties in good health and CMV-seropositive. The rearrangement links TRBV7-9 to TRBJ1-2; TRBD1 matches 7 bases. The sample comprised PBMCs. The CDR3 region is CASILGDSPLYGYTF. The CDR3 DNA follows: TGTGCCAGCATCCTGGGGGACAGCCCACTCTATGGCTACACCTTC.